The T cell receptor (beta chain) under discussion was sequenced for a study of technical replicates of blood from several donors. Libraries were prepared by immunoSEQ multiplex PCR; TCRdb keeps only in-frame clonotypes and omits some of them. The data show 15,000 to 19,000 clones, just over 85% seen once. This CDR3 comprises 13 residues. The V and J ends lost 4 bases and 6 bases respectively, with 13 bases between them. Germline CDR1 reads SGDLS; CDR2 reads YYNGEE. This rearrangement joins TRBV9 to TRBJ1-1; no clear D. The sequence came from a human donor in good health. The specimen sequenced was PBMCs. Written as DNA, the CDR3 is TGTGCCAGCAGCACCGGGTCTCGGGCTGAAGCTTTCTTT. It yields the protein CASSTGSRAEAFF.